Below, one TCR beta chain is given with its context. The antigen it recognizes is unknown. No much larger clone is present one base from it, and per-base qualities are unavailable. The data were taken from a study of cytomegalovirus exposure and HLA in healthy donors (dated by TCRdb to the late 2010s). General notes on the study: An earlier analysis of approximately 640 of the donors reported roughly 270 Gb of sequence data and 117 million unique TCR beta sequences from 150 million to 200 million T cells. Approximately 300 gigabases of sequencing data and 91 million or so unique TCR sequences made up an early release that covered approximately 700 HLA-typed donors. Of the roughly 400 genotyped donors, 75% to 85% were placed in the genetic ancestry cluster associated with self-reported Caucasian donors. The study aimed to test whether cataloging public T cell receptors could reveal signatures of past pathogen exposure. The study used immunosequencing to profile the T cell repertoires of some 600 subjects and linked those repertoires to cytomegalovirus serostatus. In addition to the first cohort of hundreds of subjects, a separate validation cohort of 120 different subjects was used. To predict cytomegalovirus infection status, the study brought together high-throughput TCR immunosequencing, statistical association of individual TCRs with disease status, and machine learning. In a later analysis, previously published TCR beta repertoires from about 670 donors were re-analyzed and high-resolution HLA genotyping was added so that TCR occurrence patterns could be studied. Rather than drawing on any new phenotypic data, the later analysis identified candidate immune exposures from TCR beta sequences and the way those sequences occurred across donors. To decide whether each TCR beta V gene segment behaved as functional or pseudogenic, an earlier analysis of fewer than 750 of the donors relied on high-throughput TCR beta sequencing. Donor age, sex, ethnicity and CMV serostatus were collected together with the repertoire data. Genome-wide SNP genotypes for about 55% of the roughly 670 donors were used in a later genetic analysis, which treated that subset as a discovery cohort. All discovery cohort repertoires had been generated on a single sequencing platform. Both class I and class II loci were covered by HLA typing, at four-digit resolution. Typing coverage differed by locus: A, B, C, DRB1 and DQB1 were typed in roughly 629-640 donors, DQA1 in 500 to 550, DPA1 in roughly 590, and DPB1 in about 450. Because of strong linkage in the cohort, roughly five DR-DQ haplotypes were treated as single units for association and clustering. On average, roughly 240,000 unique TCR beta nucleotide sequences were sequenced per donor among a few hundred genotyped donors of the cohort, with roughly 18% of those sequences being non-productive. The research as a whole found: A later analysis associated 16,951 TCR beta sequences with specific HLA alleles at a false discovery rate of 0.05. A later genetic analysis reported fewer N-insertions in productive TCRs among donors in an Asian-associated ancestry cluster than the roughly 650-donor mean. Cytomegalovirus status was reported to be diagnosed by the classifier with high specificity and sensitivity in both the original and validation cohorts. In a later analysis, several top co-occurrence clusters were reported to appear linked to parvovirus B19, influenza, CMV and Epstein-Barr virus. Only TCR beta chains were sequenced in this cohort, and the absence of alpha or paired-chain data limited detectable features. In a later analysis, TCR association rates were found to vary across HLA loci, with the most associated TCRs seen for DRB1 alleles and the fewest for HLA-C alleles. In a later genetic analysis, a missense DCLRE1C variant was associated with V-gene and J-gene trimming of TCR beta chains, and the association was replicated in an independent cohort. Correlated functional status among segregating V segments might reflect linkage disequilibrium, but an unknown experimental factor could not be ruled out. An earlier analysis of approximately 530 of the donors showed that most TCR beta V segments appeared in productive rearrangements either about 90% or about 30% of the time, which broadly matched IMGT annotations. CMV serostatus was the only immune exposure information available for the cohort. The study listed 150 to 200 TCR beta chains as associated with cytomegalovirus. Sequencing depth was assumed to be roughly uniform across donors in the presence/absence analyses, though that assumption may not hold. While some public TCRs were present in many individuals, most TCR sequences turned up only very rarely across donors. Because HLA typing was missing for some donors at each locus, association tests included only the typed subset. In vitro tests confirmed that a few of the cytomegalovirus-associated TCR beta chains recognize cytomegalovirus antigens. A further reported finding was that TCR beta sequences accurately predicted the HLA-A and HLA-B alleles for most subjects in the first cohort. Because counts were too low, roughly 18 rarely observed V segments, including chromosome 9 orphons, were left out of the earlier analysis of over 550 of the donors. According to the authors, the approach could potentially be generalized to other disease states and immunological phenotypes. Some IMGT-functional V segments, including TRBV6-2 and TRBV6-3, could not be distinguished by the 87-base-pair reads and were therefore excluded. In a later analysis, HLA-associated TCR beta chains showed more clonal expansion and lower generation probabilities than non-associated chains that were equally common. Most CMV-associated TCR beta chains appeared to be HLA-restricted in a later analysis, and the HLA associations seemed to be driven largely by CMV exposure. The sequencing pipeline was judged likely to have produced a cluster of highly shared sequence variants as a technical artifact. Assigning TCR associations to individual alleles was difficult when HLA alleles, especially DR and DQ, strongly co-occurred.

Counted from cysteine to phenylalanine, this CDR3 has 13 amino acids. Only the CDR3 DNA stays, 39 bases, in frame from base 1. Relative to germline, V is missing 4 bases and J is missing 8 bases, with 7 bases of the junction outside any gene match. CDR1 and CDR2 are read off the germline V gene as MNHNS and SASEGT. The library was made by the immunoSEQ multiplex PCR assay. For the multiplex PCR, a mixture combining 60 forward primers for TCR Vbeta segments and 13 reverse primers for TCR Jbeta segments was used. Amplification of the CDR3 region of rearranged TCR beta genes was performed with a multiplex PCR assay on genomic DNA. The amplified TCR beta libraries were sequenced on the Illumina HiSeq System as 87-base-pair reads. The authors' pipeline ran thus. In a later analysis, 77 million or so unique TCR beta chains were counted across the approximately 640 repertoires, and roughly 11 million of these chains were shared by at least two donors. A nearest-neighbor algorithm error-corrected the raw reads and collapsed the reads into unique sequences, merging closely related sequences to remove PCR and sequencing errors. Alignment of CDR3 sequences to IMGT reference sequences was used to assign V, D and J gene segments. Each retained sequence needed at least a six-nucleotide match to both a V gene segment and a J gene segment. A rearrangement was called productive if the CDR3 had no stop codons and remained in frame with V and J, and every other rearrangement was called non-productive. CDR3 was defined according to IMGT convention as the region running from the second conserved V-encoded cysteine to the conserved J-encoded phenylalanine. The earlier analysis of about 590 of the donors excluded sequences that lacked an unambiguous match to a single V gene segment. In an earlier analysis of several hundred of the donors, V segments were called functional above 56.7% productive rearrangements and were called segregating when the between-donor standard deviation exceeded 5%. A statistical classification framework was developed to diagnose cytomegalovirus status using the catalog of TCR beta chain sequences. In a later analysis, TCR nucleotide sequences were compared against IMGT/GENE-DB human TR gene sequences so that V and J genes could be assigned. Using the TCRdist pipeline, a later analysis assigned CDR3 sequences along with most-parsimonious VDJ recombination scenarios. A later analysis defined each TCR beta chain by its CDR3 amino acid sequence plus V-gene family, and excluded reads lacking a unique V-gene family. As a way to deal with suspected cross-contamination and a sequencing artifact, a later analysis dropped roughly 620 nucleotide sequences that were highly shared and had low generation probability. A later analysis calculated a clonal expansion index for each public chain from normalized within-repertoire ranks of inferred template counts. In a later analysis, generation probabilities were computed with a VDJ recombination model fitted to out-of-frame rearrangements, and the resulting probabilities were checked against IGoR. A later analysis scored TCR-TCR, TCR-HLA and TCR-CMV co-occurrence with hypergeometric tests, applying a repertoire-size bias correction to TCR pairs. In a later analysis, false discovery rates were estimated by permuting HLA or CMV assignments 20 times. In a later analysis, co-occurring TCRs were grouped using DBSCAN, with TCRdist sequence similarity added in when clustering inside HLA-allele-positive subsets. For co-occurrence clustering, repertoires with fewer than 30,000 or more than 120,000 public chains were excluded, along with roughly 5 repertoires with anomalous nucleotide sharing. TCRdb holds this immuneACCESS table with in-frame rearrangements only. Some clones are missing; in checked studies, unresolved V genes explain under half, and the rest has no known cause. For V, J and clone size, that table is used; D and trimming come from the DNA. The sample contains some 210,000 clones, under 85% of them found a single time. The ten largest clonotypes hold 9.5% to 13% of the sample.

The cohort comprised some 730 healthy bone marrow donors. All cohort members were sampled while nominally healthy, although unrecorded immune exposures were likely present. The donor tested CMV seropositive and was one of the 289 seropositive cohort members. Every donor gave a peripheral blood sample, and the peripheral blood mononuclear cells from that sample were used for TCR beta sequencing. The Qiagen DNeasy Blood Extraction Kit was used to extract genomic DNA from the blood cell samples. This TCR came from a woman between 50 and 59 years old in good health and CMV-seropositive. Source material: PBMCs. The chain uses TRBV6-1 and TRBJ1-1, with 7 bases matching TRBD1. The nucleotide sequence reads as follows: TGTGCCAGCAGTGTGACAGGGAGCCCCGAAGCTTTCTTT. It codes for CASSVTGSPEAFF.